This T cell receptor (beta chain) stems from a study of T-cell memory formation after mild COVID-19. Study outcomes and limitations: Day 15 to 85 contracting clones showed balanced CD4/CD8; day 15 to 37 expanders favored CD4+.

J gave up 7 bases and V 3 bases, and 9 bases lay outside the gene matches. This CDR3 has 13 residues. Germline V gene data show CDR1 as DFQATT and CDR2 as SNEGSKA (reference sequence). One entry per CDR3 protein results from TCRdb running MiXCR on the 5' RACE reads. The table has 470,000 or so distinct CDR3 sequences, 15% to 20% seen once. With respect to this clonotype: Its antigen is unidentified.

This clonotype originated in an adult woman who had mild COVID-19 (a few samples of this study predate the infection). Cell type and time point are not known. Sequencing used PBMCs or a T cell subset sorted from them (not recorded which). This rearrangement joins TRBV20-1 to TRBJ2-7, with TRBD2 matching over 7 bases. The DNA for the CDR3 is TGCAGTGCTAGGGGCCCACTAGCGTATGAGCAGTACTTC. Residues: CSARGPLAYEQYF.